This T cell receptor (beta chain) was sequenced in a study of immune evolution from preneoplasia to lung adenocarcinoma. TCRdb's copy holds only in-frame clones and misses some; the assay was immunoSEQ multiplex PCR. Of about 9,600 clones listed, 80% to 90% are singletons. This CDR3 is built from 11 residues. With 3 bases removed from V and 3 bases from J, the gap between germline ends came to 3 bases. Germline V gene sequence: CDR1 SGHVS, CDR2 FQNEAQ. The receptor was isolated from a person between 65 and 79 years old with lung adenocarcinoma. The J gene is TRBJ2-7, the V gene TRBV7-8, with D unresolved. Sequencing input: FFPE minimally invasive lung adenocarcinoma tissue. The CDR3 DNA reads as TGTGCCAGCAGCTTCGACTACGAGCAGTACTTC. Its protein product is CASSFDYEQYF.